The TCR beta chain under discussion was sequenced for a study of vaccination effects on CD4 cells after COVID-19. Within the ViraFEST assay, antigen-specific CD4+ T cells underwent expansion with viral peptide pools prior to sequencing. The authors isolated CD4+ T cells after 9 to 10 days of culture. Neither prior SARS-CoV-2 infection nor positive nucleocapsid antibodies were present in the vaccine recipients. Sequencing used immunoSEQ multiplex PCR; TCRdb keeps in-frame clones, though not all of them. The repertoire holds 74,000 or so clones, about 80% seen once, with 9.5% to 15% in the top ten. This clone was detected only a few times. The antigen remains undetermined. The germline gives CDR1 WSHSY, CDR2 SAAADI. The V segment lost 6 bases and the J segment 9 bases; nucleotides outside the gene matches: 13. The CDR3 consists of 14 residues.

The chain recombines TRBV10-2 with TRBJ2-7; 8 nucleotides match TRBD2. The receptor's source is a human donor who received a COVID-19 vaccine. Material: CD4+ T cells from PBMCs cultured with SARS-CoV-2 spike peptides, obtained before COVID-19 vaccination. CDR3 in DNA: TGCGCCAGCAGCGCTACTAGCGGACCCCTTCGGCAGTACGTC. It is translated as CASSATSGPLRQYV.